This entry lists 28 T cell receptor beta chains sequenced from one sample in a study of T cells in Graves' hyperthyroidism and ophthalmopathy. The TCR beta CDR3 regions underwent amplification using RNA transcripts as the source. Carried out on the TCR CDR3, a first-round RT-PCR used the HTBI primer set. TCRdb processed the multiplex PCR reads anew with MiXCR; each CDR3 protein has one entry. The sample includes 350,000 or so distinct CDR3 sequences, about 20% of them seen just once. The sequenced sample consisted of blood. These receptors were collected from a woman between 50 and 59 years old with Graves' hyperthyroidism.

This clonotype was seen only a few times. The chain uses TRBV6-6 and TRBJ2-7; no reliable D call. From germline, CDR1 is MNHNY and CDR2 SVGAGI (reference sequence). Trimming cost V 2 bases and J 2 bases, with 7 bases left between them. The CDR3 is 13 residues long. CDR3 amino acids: CASSYTDAYEQYV. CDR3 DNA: TGTGCCAGCAGTTACACGGATGCCTACGAGCAGTACGTC.

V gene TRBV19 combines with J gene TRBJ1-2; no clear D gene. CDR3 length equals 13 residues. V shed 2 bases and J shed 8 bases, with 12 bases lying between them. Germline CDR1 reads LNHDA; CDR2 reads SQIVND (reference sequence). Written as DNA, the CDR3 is TGTGCCAGTAGTATATGGCCCTTCGGAGGCTACACCTTC. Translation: CASSIWPFGGYTF. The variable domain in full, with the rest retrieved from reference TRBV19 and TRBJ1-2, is DGGITQSPKYLFRKEGQNVTLSCEQNLNHDAMYWYRQDPGQGLRLIYYSQIVNDFQKGDIAEGYSVSREKKESFPLTVTSAQKNPTAFYLCASSIWPFGGYTFGSGTRLTVV.

CDR3 nucleotide sequence: TGCGCCAGCAGCCAAGATCGTACAGGGCAGTCCACTGAAGCTTTCTTT. Its translation: CASSQDRTGQSTEAFF. The chain uses TRBV4-1 and TRBJ1-1; a possible D gene is TRBD1 (6 bases). V shed 0 bases and J shed 4 bases, with 15 bases lying between them. CDR1 MGHRA and CDR2 YSYEKL come from the germline V gene. The CDR3 is made up of 16 amino acids.

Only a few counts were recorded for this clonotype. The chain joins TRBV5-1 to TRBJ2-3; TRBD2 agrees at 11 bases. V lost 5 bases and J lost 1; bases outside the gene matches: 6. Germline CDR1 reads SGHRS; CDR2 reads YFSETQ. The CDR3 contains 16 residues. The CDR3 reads CASRGWTSGRTDTQYF. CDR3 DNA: TGCGCCAGCAGGGGGTGGACTAGCGGGCGCACAGATACGCAGTATTTT.

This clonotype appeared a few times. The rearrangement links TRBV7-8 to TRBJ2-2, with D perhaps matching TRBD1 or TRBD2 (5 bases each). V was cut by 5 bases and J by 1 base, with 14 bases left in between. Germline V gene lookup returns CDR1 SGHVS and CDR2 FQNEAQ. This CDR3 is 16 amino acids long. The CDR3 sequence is CASSQPGPVNTGELFF. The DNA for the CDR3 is TGTGCCAGCAGCCAACCGGGGCCGGTGAACACCGGGGAGCTGTTTTTT.

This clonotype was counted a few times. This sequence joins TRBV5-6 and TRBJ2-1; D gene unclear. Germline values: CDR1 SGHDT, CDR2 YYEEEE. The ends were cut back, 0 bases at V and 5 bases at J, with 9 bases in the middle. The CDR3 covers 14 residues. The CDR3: CASSLVGQHNEQFF. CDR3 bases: TGTGCCAGCAGCTTGGTTGGGCAGCACAATGAGCAGTTCTTC.

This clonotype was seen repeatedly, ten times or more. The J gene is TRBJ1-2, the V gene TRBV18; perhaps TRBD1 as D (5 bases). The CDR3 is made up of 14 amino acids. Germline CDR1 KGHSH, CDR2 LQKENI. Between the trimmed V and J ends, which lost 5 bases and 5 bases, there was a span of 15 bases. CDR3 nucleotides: TGTGCCAGCTCATCATACGGCGAGGGGTATGGCTACACCTTC. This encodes CASSSYGEGYGYTF.

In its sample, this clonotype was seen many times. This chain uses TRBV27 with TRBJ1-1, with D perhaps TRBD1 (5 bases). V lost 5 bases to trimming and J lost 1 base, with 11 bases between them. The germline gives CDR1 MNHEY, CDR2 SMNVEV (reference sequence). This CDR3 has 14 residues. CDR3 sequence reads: CASSPGLRNTEAFF. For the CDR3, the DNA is TGTGCCAGCAGTCCGGGACTTAGGAACACTGAAGCTTTCTTT.

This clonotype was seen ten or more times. CDR3 in amino acids: CSASASGGIYEQYF. The CDR3 DNA follows: TGCAGTGCTAGCGCATCTGGAGGAATTTACGAGCAGTACTTC. V usage is TRBV20-1 and J usage is TRBJ2-7; weak D call: TRBD2 (5 bases). From germline, CDR1 is DFQATT and CDR2 SNEGSKA (reference sequence). There are 14 residues in the CDR3. The V end was cut by 3 bases, the J end by 4 bases, with 16 bases between.

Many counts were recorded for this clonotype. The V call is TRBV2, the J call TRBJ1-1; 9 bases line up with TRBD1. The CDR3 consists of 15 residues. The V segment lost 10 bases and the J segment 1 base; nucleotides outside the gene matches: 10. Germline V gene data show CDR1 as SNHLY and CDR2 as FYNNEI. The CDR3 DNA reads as TGTGCCACCAAGGGGACAGGGCCACGGAACACTGAAGCTTTCTTT. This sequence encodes CATKGTGPRNTEAFF.

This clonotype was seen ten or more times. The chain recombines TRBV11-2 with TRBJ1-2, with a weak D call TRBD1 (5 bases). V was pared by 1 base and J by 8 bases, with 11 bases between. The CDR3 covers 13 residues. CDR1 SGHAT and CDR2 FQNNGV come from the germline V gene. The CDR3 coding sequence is TGTGCCAGCAGCTTAGTGGGGGGTTCCGGCTACACCTTC. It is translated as CASSLVGGSGYTF. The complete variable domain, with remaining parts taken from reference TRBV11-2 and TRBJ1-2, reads EAGVAQSPRYKIIEKRQSVAFWCNPISGHATLYWYQQILGQGPKLLIQFQNNGVVDDSQLPKDRFSAERLKGVDSTLKIQPAKLEDSAVYLCASSLVGGSGYTFGSGTRLTVV.

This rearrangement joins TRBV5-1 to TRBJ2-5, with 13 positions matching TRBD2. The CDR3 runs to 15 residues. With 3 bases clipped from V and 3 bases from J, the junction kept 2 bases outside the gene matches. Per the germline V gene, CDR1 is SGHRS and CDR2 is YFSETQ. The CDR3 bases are TGCGCCAGCAGCTGGGGGACTAGCGGGAAAGAGACCCAGTACTTC. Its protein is CASSWGTSGKETQYF.

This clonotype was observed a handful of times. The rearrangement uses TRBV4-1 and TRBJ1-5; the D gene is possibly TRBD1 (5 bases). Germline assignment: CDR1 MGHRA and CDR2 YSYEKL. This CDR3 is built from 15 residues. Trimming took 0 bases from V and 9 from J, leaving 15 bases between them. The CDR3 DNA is TGCGCCAGCAGCCAAGATTTCGGGGCCCCTGGGCCCCAGCATTTT. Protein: CASSQDFGAPGPQHF.

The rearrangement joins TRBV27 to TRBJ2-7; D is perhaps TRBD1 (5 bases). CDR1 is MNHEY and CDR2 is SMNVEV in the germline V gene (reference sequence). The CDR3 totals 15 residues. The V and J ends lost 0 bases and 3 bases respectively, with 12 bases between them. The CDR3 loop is CASSLSQGAHYEQYF. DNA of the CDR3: TGTGCCAGCAGTTTATCGCAGGGCGCCCACTACGAGCAGTACTTC.

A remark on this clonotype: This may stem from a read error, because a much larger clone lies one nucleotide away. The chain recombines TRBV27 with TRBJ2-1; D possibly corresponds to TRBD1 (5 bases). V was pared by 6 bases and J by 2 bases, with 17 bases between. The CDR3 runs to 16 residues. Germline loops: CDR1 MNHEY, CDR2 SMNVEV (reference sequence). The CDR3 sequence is CASSRARVIPYNEQFF. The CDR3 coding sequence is TGTGCCAGCAGCCGGGCCAGGGTTATACCCTACAATGAGCAGTTCTTC.

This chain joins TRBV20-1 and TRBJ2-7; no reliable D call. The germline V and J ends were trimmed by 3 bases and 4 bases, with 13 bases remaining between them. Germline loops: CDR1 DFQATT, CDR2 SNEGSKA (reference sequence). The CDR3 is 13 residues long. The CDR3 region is CSASAPGVYEQYF. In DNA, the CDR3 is TGCAGTGCTAGTGCCCCAGGTGTGTACGAGCAGTACTTC.

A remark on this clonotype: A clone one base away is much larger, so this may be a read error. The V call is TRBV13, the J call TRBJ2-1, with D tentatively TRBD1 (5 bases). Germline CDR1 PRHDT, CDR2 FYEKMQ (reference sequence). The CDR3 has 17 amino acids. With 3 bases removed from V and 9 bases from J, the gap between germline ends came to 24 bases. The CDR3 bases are TGTGCCAGCAGCTTCGGGCAGGGCTCGCGCGTGAACAGTGAGCAGTTCTTC. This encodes CASSFGQGSRVNSEQFF.

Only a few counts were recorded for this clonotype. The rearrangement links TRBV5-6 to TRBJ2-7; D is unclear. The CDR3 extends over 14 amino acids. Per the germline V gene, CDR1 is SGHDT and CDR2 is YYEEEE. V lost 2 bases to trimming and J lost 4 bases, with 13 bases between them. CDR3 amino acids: CASSFGVGAYEQYF. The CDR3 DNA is TGTGCCAGCAGCTTCGGCGTGGGTGCATACGAGCAGTACTTC.

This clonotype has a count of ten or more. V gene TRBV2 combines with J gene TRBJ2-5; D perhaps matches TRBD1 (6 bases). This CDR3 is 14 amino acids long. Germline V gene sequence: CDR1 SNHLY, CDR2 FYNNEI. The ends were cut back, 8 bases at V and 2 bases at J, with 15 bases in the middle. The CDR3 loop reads CASSTAGAQETQYF. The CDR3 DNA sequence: TGTGCCAGCTCAACCGCAGGGGCGCAAGAGACCCAGTACTTC.

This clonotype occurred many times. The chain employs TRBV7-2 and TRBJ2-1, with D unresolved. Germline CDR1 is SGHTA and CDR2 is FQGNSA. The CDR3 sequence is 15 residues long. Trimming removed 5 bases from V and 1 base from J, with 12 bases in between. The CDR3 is CASSRVSSSYNEQFF. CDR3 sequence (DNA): TGTGCCAGCAGCCGAGTAAGCTCTTCCTACAATGAGCAGTTCTTC.

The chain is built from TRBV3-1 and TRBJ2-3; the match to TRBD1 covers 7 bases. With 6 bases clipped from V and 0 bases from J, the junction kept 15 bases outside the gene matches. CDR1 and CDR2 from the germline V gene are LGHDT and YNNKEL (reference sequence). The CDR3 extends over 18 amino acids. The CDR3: CASSLQQGSGGSTDTQYF. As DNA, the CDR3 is TGTGCCAGCAGTTTGCAACAGGGGTCTGGCGGGAGCACAGATACGCAGTATTTT.

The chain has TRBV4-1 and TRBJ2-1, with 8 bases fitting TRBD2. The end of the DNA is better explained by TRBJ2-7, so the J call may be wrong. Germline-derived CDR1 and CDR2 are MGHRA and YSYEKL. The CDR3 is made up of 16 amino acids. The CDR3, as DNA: TGCGCCAGCAGCCAAGTAATGACGGGAGGGGTTAATGAGCAGTACTTC. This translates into CASSQVMTGGVNEQYF.

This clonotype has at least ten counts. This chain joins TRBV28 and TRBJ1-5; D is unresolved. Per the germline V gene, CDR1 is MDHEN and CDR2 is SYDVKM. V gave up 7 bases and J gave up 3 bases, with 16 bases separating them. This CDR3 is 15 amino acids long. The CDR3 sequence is CASTTGGRDNQPQHF. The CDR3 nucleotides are TGTGCCAGCACTACTGGTGGTCGGGACAATCAGCCCCAGCATTTT.

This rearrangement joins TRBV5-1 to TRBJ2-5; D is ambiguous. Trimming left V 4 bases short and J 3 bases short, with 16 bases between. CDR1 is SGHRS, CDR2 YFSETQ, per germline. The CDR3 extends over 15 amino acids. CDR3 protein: CASSPSVGSEETQYF. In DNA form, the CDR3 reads TGCGCCAGCAGCCCTTCCGTCGGATCGGAAGAGACCCAGTACTTC.

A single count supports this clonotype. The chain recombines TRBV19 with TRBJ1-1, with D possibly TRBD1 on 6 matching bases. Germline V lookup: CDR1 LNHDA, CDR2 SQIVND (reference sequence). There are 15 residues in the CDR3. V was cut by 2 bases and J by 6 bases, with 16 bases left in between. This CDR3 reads CASSIRGAGGAEAFF. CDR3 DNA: TGTGCCAGTAGTATAAGGGGGGCGGGCGGGGCTGAAGCTTTCTTT.

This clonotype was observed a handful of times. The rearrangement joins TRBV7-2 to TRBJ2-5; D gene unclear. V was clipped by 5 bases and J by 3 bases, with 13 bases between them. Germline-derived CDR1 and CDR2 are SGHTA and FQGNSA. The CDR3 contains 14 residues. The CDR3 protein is CASSPWTREETQYF. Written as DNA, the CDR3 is TGTGCCAGCAGCCCCTGGACCCGAGAAGAGACCCAGTACTTC. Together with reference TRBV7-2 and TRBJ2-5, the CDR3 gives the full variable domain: GAGVSQSPSNKVTEKGKDVELRCDPISGHTALYWYRQSLGQGLEFLIYFQGNSAPDKSGLPSDRFSAERTGGSVSTLTIQRTQQEDSAVYLCASSPWTREETQYFGPGTRLLVL.

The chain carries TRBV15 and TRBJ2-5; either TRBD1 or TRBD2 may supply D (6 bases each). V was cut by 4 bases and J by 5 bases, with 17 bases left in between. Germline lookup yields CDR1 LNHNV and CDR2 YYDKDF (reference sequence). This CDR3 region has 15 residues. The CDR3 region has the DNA TGTGCCACCAGCAAGAGTAGCGGAGGGGGGGAGACCCAGTACTTC. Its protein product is CATSKSSGGGETQYF.

CDR3 DNA: TGCAGTGCTAGAGTGCTAGCGGGAGAAAGAGAGGATGAGCAGTTCTTC. Its protein product is CSARVLAGEREDEQFF. The rearrangement links TRBV20-1 to TRBJ2-1; 10 nucleotides align to TRBD2. The V gene end was trimmed by 1 base and the J gene end by 8 bases; junction bases not matched to a gene: 11. This CDR3 comprises 16 residues. The germline gives CDR1 DFQATT, CDR2 SNEGSKA (reference sequence).